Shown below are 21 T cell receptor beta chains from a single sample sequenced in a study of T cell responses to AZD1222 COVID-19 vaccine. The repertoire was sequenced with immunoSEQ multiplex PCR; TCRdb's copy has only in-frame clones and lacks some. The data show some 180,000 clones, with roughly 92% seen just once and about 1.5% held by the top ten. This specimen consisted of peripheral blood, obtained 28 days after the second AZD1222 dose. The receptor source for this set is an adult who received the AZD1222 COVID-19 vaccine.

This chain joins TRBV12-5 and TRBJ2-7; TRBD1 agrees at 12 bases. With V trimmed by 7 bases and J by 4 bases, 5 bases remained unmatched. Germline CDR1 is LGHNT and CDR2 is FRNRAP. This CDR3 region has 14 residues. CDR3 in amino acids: CASVGTGGDYEQYF. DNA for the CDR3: TGTGCTAGTGTCGGGACAGGGGGCGATTACGAGCAGTACTTC. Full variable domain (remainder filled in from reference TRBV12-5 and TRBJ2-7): DARVTQTPRHKVTEMGQEVTMRCQPILGHNTVFWYRQTMMQGLELLAYFRNRAPLDDSGMPKDRFSAEMPDATLATLKIQPSEPRDSAVYFCASVGTGGDYEQYFGPGTRLTVT.

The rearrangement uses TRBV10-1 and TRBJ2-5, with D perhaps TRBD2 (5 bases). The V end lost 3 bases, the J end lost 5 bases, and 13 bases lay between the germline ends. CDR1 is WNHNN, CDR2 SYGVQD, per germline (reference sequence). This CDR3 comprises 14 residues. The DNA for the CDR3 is TGCGCCAGCAGTGAAAGTTTCGGGGTTGAGACCCAGTACTTC. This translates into CASSESFGVETQYF.

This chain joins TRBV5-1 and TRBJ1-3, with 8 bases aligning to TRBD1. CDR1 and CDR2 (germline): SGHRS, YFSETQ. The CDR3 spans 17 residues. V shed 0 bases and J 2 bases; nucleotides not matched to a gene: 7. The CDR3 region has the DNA TGCGCCAGCAGCTTGGGTCCGACAGGGGCCACTGGAAACACCATATATTTT. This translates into CASSLGPTGATGNTIYF.

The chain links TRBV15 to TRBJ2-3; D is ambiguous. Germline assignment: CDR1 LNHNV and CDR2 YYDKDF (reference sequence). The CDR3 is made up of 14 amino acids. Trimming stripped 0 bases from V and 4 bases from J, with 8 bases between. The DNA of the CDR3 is TGTGCCACCAGCAGAGATCCAGTAGCAGATACGCAGTATTTT. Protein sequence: CATSRDPVADTQYF. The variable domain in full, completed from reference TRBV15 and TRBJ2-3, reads DAMVIQNPRYQVTQFGKPVTLSCSQTLNHNVMYWYQQKSSQAPKLLFHYYDKDFNNEADTPDNFQSRRPNTSFCFLDIRSPGLGDTAMYLCATSRDPVADTQYFGPGTRLTVL.

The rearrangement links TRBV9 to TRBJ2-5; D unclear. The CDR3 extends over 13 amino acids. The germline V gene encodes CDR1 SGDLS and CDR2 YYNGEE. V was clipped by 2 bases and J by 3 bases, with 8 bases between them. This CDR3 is CASSVQAKETQYF. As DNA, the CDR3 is TGTGCCAGCAGCGTCCAGGCGAAAGAGACCCAGTACTTC.

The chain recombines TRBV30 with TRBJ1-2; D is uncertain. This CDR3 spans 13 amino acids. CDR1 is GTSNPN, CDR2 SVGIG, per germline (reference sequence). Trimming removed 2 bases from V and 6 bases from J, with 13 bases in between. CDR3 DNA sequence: TGTGCCTGGAGTCCGGGGTTGCGGGATGGCTACACCTTC. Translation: CAWSPGLRDGYTF.

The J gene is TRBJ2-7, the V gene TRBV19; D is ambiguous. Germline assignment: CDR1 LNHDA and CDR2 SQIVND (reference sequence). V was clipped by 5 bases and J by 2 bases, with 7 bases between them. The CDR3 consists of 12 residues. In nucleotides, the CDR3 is TGTGCCAGTAGTGGCCTAGCCTACGAGCAGTACTTC. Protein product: CASSGLAYEQYF.

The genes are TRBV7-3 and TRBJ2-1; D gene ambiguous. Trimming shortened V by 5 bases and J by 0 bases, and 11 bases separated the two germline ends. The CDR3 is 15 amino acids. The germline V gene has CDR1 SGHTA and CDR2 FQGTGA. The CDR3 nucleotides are TGTGCCAGCAGCCTGAGCGTAGGCTCCTACAATGAGCAGTTCTTC. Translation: CASSLSVGSYNEQFF. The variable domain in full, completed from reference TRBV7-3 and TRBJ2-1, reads GAGVSQTPSNKVTEKGKYVELRCDPISGHTALYWYRQSLGQGPEFLIYFQGTGAADDSGLPNDRFFAVRPEGSVSTLKIQRTERGDSAVYLCASSLSVGSYNEQFFGPGTRLTVL.

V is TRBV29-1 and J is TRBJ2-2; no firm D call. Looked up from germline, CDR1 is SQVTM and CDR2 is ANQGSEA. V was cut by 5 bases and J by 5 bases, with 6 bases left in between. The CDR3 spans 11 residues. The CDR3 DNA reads TGCAGCGTTATCGAAACCGGGGAGCTGTTTTTT. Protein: CSVIETGELFF.

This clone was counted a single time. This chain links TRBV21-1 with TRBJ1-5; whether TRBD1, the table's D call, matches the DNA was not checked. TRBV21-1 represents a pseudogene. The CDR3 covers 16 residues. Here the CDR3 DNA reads TGTGCCAGCAGCACTACCCCCCAGGGTTGGGTCCAGCCCCAGCATTTT. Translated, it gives CASSTTPQGWVQPQHF.

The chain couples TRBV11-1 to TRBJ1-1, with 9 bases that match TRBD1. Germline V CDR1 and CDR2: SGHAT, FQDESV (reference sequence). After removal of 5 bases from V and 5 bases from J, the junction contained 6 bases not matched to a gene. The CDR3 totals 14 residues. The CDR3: CASSRGQGMTEAFF. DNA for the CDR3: TGTGCCAGCAGCCGTGGACAGGGGATGACTGAAGCTTTCTTT.

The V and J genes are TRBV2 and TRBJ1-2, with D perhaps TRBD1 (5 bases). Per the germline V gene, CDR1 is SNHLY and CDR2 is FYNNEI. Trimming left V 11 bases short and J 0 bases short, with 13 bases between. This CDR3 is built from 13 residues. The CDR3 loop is CAGAEQANYGYTF. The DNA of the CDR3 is TGTGCCGGGGCCGAACAGGCTAACTATGGCTACACCTTC.

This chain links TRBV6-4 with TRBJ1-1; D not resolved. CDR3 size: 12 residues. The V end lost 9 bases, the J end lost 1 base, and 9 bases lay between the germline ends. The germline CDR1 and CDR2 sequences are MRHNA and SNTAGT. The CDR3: CARKSENTEAFF. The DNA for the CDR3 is TGTGCCAGGAAAAGTGAGAACACTGAAGCTTTCTTT.

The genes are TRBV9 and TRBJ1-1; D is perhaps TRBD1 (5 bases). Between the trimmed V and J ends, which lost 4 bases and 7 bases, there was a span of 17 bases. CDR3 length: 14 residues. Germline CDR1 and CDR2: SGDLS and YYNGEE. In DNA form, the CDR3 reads TGTGCCAGCAGCTCGAGCGGAGGACACCGTGAAGCTTTCTTT. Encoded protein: CASSSSGGHREAFF.

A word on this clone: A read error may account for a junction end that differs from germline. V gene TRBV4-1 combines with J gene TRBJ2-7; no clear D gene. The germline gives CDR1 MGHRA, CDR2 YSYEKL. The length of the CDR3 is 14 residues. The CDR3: CTSSRPLGRHEQYF. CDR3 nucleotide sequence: TGCACCAGCAGCCGGCCCCTCGGTCGGCACGAGCAGTACTTC.

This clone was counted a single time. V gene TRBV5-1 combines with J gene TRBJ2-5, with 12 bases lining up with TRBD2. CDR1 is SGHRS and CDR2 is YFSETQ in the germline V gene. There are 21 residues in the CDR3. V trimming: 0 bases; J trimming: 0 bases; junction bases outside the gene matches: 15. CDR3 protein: CASSLDLAGGRRVPYQETQYF. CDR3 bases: TGCGCCAGCAGCTTGGATCTAGCGGGGGGGCGTCGAGTACCATACCAAGAGACCCAGTACTTC.

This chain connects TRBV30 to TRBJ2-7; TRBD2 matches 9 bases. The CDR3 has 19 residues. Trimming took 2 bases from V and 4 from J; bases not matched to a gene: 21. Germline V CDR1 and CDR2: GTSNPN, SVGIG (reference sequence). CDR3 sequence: CAWSRDRRTWTSAYYEQYF. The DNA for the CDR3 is TGTGCCTGGAGTAGGGATCGCAGGACATGGACTAGCGCTTATTACGAGCAGTACTTC.

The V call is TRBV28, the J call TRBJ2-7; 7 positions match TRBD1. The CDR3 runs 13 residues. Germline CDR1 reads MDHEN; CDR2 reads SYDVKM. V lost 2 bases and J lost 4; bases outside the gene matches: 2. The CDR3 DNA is TGTGCCAGCAGTTTAAGGGGGCTGTACGAGCAGTACTTC. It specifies CASSLRGLYEQYF.

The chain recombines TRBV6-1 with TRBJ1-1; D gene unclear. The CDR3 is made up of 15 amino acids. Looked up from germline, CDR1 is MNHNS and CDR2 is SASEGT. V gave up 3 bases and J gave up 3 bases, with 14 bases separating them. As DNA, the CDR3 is TGTGCCAGCAGTGATCAGGCGGCGCGAGACACTGAAGCTTTCTTT. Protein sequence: CASSDQAARDTEAFF.

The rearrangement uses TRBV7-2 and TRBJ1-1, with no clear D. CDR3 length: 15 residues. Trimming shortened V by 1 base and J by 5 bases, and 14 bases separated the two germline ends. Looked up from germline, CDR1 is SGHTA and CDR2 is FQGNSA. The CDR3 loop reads CASSLDRTPGTEAFF. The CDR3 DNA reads TGTGCCAGCAGCTTAGACCGGACCCCCGGAACTGAAGCTTTCTTT.

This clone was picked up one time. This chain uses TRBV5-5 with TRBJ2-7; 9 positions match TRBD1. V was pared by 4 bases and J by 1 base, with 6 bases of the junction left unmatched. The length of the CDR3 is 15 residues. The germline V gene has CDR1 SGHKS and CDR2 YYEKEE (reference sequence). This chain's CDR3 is CASSTRQGVSYEQYF. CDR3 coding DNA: TGTGCCAGCAGCACCCGACAGGGGGTTTCCTACGAGCAGTACTTC.